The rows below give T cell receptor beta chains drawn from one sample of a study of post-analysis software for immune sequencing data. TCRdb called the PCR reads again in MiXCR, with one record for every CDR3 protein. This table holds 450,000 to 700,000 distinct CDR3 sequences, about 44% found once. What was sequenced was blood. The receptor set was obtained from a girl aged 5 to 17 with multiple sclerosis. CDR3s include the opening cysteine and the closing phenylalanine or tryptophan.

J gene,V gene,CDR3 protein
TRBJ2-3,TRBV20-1,CSAPSGSARGDTQYF
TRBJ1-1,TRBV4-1,CASSQEGLMNTEAFF
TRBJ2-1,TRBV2,CASRKGGAYNERFF
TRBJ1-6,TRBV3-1,CASSPGWDRGDSPLHF
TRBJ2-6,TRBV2,CASSGSSGANALTF
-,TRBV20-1,CSARDGTSGGLYEQYF
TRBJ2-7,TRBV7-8,CASSHRTDYEQYF
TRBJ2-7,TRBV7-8,CASSSSVGILSSYEQYF
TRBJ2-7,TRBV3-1,CASSQVADSKEQYF
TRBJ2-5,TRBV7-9,CASSALLAGRGETQYF
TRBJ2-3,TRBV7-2,CASSPLGLAGGPSITDTQYF
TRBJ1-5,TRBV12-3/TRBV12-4,CASSLGQENQPQHF
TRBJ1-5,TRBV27,CASSLGGSPQPQHF
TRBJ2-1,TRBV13,CASSPYLAGPYKEQFF